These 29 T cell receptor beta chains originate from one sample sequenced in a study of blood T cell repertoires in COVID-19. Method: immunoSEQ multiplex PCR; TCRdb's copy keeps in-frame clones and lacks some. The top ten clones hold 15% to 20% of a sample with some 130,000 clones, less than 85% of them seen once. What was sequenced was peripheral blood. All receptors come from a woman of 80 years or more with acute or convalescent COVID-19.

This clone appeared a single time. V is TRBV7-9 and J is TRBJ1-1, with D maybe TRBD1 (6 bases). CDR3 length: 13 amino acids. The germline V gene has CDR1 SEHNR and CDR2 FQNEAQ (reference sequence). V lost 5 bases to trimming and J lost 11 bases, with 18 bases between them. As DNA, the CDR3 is TGTGCCAGCAGCCCTTGGACAGTTGCCCCGGCTTTCTTT. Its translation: CASSPWTVAPAFF.

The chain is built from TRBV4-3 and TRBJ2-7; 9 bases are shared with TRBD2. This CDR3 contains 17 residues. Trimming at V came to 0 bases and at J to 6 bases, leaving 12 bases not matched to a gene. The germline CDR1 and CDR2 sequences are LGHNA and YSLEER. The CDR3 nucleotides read TGCGCCAGCAGCCAAGAGACTAGCGGAATTGGACGGATCGAGCAGTACTTC. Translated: CASSQETSGIGRIEQYF.

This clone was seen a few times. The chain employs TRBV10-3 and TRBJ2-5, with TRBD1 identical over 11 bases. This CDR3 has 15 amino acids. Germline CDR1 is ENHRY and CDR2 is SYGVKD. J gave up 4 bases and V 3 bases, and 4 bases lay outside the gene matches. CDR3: CAISDPGQGGETQYF. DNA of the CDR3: TGTGCCATCAGTGATCCGGGACAGGGGGGAGAGACCCAGTACTTC.

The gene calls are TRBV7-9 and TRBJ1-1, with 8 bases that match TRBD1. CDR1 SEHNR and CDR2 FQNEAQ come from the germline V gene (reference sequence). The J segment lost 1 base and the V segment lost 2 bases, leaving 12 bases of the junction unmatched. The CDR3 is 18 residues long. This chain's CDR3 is CASSLSFGPGQANTEAFF. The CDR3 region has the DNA TGTGCCAGCAGCTTAAGCTTTGGACCGGGACAGGCGAACACTGAAGCTTTCTTT. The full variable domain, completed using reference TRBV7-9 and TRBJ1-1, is DTGVSQNPRHKITKRGQNVTFRCDPISEHNRLYWYRQTLGQGPEFLTYFQNEAQLEKSRLLSDRFSAERPKGSFSTLEIQRTEQGDSAMYLCASSLSFGPGQANTEAFFGQGTRLTVV.

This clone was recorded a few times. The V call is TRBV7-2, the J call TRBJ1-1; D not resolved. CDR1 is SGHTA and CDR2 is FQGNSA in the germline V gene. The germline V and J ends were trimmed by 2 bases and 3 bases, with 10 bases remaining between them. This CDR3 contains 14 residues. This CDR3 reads CASSLFLGDTEAFF. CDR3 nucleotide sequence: TGTGCCAGCAGCTTATTTTTGGGAGACACTGAAGCTTTCTTT. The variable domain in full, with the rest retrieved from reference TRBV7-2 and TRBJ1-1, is GAGVSQSPSNKVTEKGKDVELRCDPISGHTALYWYRQSLGQGLEFLIYFQGNSAPDKSGLPSDRFSAERTGGSVSTLTIQRTQQEDSAVYLCASSLFLGDTEAFFGQGTRLTVV.

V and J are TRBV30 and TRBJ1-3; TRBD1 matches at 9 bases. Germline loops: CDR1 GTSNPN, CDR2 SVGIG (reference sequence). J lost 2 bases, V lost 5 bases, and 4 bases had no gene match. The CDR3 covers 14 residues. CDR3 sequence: CAWQQGAAGNTIYF. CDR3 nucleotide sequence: TGTGCCTGGCAACAGGGGGCCGCTGGAAACACCATATATTTT.

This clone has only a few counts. The CDR3, as DNA: TGCGCCAGCAGCCAAGAAAGGGGCGGGGGGCCTCTCGGAGAGACCCAGTACTTC. This codes for CASSQERGGGPLGETQYF. This chain joins TRBV4-3 and TRBJ2-5; 8 positions match TRBD2. The length of the CDR3 is 18 residues. V lost 0 bases and J lost 4; bases outside the gene matches: 13. Per the germline V gene, CDR1 is LGHNA and CDR2 is YSLEER.

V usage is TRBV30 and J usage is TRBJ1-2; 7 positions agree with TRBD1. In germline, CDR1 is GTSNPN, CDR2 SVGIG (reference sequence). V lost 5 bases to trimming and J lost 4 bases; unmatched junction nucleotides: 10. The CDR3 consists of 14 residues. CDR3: CAWASTGISYGYTF. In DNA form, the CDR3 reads TGTGCCTGGGCATCGACAGGGATCAGCTATGGCTACACCTTC.

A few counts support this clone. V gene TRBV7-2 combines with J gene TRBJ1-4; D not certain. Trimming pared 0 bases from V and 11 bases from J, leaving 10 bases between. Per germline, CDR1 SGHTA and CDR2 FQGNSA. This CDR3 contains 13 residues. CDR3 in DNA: TGTGCCAGCAGCTTAGCGAATCCTAAGAAACTGTTTTTT. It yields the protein CASSLANPKKLFF.

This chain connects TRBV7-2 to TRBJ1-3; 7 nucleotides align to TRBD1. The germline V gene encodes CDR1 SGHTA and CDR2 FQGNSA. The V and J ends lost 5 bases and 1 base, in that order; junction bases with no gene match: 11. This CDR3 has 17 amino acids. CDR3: CASSRVPDRSSGNTIYF. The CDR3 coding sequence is TGTGCCAGCAGCCGGGTCCCGGACAGGTCATCTGGAAACACCATATATTTT.

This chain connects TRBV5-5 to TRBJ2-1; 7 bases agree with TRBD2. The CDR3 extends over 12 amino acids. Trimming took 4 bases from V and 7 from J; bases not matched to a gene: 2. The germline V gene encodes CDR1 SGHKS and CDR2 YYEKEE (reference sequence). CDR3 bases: TGTGCCAGCAGCGGGAGGGCGAATGAGCAGTTCTTC. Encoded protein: CASSGRANEQFF.

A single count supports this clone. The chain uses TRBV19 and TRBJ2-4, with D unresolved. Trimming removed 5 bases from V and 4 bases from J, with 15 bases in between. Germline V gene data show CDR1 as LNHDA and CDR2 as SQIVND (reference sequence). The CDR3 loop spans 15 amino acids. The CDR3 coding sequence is TGTGCCAGTAGTGAGGTTCGGGTAGCTAAAAACATTCAGTACTTC. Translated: CASSEVRVAKNIQYF.

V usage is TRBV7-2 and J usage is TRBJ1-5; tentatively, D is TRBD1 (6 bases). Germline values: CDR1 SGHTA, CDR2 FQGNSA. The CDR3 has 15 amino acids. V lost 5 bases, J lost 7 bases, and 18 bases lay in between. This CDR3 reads CASSMTGGAGQPQHF. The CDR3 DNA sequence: TGTGCCAGCAGCATGACAGGTGGGGCCGGCCAGCCCCAGCATTTT.

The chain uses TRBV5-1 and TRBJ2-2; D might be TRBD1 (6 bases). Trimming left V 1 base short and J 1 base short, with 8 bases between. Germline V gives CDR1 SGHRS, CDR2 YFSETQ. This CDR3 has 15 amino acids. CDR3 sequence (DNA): TGCGCCAGCAGCTTGTTCAGGGGGAACACCGGGGAGCTGTTTTTT. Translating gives CASSLFRGNTGELFF.

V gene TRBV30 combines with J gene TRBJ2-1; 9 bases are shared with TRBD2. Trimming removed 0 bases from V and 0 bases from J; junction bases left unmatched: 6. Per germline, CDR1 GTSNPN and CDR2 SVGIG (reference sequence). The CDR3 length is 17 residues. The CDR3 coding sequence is TGTGCCTGGAGTGTTGGTCTAGCGGGGAGCTCCTACAATGAGCAGTTCTTC. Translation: CAWSVGLAGSSYNEQFF.

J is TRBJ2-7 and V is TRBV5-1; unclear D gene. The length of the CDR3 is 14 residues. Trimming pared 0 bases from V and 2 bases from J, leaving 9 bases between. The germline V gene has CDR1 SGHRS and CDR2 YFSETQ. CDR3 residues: CASSLVPEAYEQYF. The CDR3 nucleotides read TGCGCCAGCAGCTTGGTGCCAGAAGCCTACGAGCAGTACTTC.

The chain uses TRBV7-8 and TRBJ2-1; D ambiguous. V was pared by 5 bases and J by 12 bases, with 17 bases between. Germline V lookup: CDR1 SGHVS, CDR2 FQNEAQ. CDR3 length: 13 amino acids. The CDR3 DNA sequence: TGTGCCAGCAGCAGACCAGTGGAGTCGGGGCAGTTCTTC. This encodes CASSRPVESGQFF.

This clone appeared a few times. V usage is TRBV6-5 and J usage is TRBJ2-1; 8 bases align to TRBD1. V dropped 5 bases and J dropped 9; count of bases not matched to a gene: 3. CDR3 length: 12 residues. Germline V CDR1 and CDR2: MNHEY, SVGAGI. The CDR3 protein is CASSPGGREQFF. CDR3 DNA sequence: TGTGCCAGCAGTCCAGGGGGCCGTGAGCAGTTCTTC.

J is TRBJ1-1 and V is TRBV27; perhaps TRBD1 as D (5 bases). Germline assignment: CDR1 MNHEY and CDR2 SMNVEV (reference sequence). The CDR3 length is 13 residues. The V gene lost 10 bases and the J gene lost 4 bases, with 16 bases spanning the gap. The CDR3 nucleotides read TGTGCCACCCAAGGGACGGGAGGCACTGAAGCTTTCTTT. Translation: CATQGTGGTEAFF.

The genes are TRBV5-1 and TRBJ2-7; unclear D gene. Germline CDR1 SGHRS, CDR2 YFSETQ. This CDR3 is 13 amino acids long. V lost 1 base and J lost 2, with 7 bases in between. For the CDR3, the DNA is TGCGCCAGCAGCTTGACCCGCGCCTACGAGCAGTACTTC. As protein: CASSLTRAYEQYF.

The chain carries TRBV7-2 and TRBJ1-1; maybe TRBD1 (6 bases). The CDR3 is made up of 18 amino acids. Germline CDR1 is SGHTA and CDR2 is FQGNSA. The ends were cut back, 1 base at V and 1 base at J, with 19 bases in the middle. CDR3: CASSLVNYDPQGNTEAFF. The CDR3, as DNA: TGTGCCAGCAGCTTAGTTAATTATGACCCACAGGGGAACACTGAAGCTTTCTTT.

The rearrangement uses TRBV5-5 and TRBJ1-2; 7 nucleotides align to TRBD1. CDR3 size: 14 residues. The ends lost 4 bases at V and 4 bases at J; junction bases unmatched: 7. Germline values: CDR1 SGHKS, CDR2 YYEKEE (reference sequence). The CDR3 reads CASSPPGTAYGYTF. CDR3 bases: TGTGCCAGCAGCCCCCCCGGGACAGCCTATGGCTACACCTTC. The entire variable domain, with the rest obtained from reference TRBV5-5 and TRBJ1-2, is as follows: DAGVTQSPTHLIKTRGQQVTLRCSPISGHKSVSWYQQVLGQGPQFIFQYYEKEERGRGNFPDRFSARQFPNYSSELNVNALLLGDSALYLCASSPPGTAYGYTFGSGTRLTVV.

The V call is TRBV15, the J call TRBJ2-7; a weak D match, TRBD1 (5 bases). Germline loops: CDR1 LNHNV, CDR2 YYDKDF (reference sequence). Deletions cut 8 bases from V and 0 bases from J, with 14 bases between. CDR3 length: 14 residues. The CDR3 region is CATQARTNSYEQYF. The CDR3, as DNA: TGTGCCACCCAGGCAAGGACAAACTCCTACGAGCAGTACTTC.

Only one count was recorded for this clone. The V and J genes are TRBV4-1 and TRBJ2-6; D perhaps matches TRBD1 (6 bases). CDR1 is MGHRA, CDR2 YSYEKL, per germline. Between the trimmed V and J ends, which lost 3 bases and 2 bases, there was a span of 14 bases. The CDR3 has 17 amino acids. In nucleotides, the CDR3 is TGCGCCAGCAGCCAGAACCTTCAGGGGACTGGGGCCAACGTCCTGACTTTC. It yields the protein CASSQNLQGTGANVLTF.

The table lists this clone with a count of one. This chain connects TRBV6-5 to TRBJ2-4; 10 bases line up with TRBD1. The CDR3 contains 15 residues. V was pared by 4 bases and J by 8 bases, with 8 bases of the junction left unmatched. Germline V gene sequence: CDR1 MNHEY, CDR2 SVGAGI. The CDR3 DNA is TGTGCCAGCAGTTCCGGGACAGGGGTTGGCCACATTCAGTACTTC. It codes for CASSSGTGVGHIQYF.

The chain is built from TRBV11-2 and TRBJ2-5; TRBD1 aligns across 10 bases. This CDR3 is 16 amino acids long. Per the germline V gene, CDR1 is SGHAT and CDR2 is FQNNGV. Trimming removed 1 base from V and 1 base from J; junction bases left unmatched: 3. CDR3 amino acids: CASSLGRTGGQETQYF. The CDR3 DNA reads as TGTGCCAGCAGCTTAGGCAGGACAGGGGGCCAAGAGACCCAGTACTTC.

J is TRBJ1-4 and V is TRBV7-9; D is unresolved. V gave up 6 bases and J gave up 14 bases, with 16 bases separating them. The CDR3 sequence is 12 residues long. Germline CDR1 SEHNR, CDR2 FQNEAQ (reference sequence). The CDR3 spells CASSQSSNQLFF. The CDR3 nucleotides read TGTGCCAGCAGTCAGTCCTCAAATCAGCTGTTTTTT.

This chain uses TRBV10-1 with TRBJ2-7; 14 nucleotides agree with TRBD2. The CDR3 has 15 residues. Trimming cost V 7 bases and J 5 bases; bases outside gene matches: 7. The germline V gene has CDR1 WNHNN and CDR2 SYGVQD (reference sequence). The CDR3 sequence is CASTGLAGGFHEQYF. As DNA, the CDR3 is TGCGCCAGCACCGGACTAGCGGGAGGATTCCACGAGCAGTACTTC.

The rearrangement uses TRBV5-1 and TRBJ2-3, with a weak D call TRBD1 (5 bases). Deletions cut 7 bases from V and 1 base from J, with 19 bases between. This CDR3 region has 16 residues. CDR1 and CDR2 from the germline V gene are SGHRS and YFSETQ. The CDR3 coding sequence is TGCGCCAGCTTTGATGTCGCAGGGTCGCGCACAGATACGCAGTATTTT. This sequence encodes CASFDVAGSRTDTQYF.